One and the same sample provided the 27 T cell receptor beta chains below, sequenced in a study of beta chain features in type 1 diabetes. The entirety of the isolated RNA underwent reverse transcription, so expressed TCRB transcripts were sequenced. TCRdb's copy holds only in-frame clones and misses some; the assay was immunoSEQ multiplex PCR. Altogether about 900,000 clones are present, 15% to 20% being singletons, with the ten largest covering 0.02% to 0.03%. Sequenced input: naive CD4+ T cells from blood. All receptors come from a woman aged 18-29 years in good health.

The chain has TRBV4-2 and TRBJ2-7; 8 bases match TRBD2. The CDR3 is made up of 15 amino acids. Germline CDR1 LGHNA, CDR2 YNFKEQ. V was clipped by 0 bases and J by 6 bases; unmatched bases: 7. This chain's CDR3 is CASSQDRSGGGEQYF. The CDR3 coding sequence is TGTGCCAGCAGCCAAGATCGATCCGGGGGGGGCGAGCAGTACTTC.

This clone has only a few counts. The chain recombines TRBV28 with TRBJ1-2; D remains ambiguous. The germline gives CDR1 MDHEN, CDR2 SYDVKM. V gave up 6 bases and J gave up 6 bases, with 14 bases separating them. This CDR3 region has 13 residues. The CDR3 here is CASRRVVRDGYTF. The CDR3 DNA follows: TGTGCCAGCAGGCGGGTGGTTCGGGATGGCTACACCTTC.

This clone came up a few times. In nucleotides, the CDR3 is TGCGCCAGCAGCATAACAGGGTCGCGGGTCTACAATGAGCAGTTCTTC. This codes for CASSITGSRVYNEQFF. The chain carries TRBV5-1 and TRBJ2-1; possible D gene TRBD1, 6 bases. Germline V gives CDR1 SGHRS, CDR2 YFSETQ. The CDR3 covers 16 residues. The V end was cut by 4 bases, the J end by 3 bases, with 17 bases between. Together with reference TRBV5-1 and TRBJ2-1, the CDR3 gives the full variable domain: KAGVTQTPRYLIKTRGQQVTLSCSPISGHRSVSWYQQTPGQGLQFLFEYFSETQRNKGNFPGRFSGRQFSNSRSEMNVSTLELGDSALYLCASSITGSRVYNEQFFGPGTRLTVL.

The chain has TRBV29-1 and TRBJ2-2, with a possible D match to TRBD2 (6 bases). Germline lookup yields CDR1 SQVTM and CDR2 ANQGSEA. The V end was cut by 7 bases, the J end by 2 bases, with 20 bases between. CDR3 length: 16 residues. CDR3 in amino acids: CSARPMASENTGELFF. Written as DNA, the CDR3 is TGCAGCGCCCGGCCCATGGCTAGCGAAAACACCGGGGAGCTGTTTTTT.

This chain uses TRBV18 with TRBJ2-6; a possible D gene is TRBD1 (5 bases). V was cut by 1 base and J by 0 bases, with 16 bases left in between. The CDR3 is made up of 19 amino acids. CDR1 is KGHSH, CDR2 LQKENI, per germline. CDR3 protein: CASSPLWSGASSGANVLTF. In DNA form, the CDR3 reads TGTGCCAGCTCACCACTGTGGAGTGGGGCCAGCTCTGGGGCCAACGTCCTGACTTTC.

There are a few counts of this clone. J is TRBJ2-5 and V is TRBV7-2; D call uncertain. The CDR3 contains 15 residues. The germline CDR1 and CDR2 sequences are SGHTA and FQGNSA. Between the trimmed V and J ends, which lost 3 bases and 1 base, there was a span of 12 bases. The CDR3 here is CASSFGWALQETQYF. The CDR3 DNA reads TGTGCCAGCAGCTTCGGTTGGGCGCTCCAAGAGACCCAGTACTTC. Based on the CDR3 plus reference TRBV7-2 and TRBJ2-5, the full variable domain is GAGVSQSPSNKVTEKGKDVELRCDPISGHTALYWYRQSLGQGLEFLIYFQGNSAPDKSGLPSDRFSAERTGGSVSTLTIQRTQQEDSAVYLCASSFGWALQETQYFGPGTRLLVL.

The genes are TRBV5-4 and TRBJ2-5, with D perhaps assigned TRBD1 or TRBD2 (5 bases each). Germline loops: CDR1 SGHNT, CDR2 YYREEE (reference sequence). This CDR3 comprises 14 residues. The V gene lost 3 bases and the J gene lost 5 bases, with 14 bases spanning the gap. CDR3 region: CASSSGTVMETQYF. CDR3 DNA sequence: TGTGCCAGCAGCTCGGGGACGGTCATGGAGACCCAGTACTTC.

The V gene is TRBV19, the J gene TRBJ1-1, with a tentative D call TRBD1 (5 bases). This CDR3 comprises 13 residues. Germline lookup yields CDR1 LNHDA and CDR2 SQIVND (reference sequence). V lost 4 bases, J lost 3 bases, and 9 bases lay in between. The CDR3 loop reads CASSTGRDTEAFF. In DNA, the CDR3 is TGTGCCAGTAGTACAGGGAGGGACACTGAAGCTTTCTTT.

CDR3 in amino acids: CAISDTGTAYEQYF. CDR3 nucleotide sequence: TGTGCCATCAGTGACACCGGGACAGCCTACGAGCAGTACTTC. The chain joins TRBV10-3 to TRBJ2-7; 7 bases agree with TRBD1. Germline loops: CDR1 ENHRY, CDR2 SYGVKD. V lost 3 bases to trimming and J lost 2 bases; unmatched junction nucleotides: 4. The CDR3 contains 14 residues.

This chain uses TRBV6-5 with TRBJ2-7; 8 positions agree with TRBD1. CDR3 length equals 15 residues. Per germline, CDR1 MNHEY and CDR2 SVGAGI. V lost 1 base, J lost 4 bases, and 6 bases stayed unmatched. The CDR3: CASSYYSGQGYEQYF. In nucleotides, the CDR3 is TGTGCCAGCAGTTACTACTCCGGACAGGGATACGAGCAGTACTTC.

A few counts support this clone. V gene TRBV9 combines with J gene TRBJ2-7, with D possibly being TRBD2 (6 bases). V was cut by 0 bases and J by 3 bases, with 13 bases left in between. The length of the CDR3 is 15 residues. The germline CDR1 and CDR2 sequences are SGDLS and YYNGEE. The CDR3 nucleotides read TGTGCCAGCAGCGTAGCGGCGGGACCTTTCTACGAGCAGTACTTC. As protein: CASSVAAGPFYEQYF.

The CDR3 spells CASSLAATESSYEQYF. The CDR3 DNA is TGTGCCAGCAGCTTAGCAGCGACCGAGAGTTCCTACGAGCAGTACTTC. J is TRBJ2-7 and V is TRBV11-1; D unresolved. Trimming removed 0 bases at V and 1 base at J, with 13 bases between. This CDR3 spans 16 amino acids. Germline V CDR1 and CDR2: SGHAT, FQDESV (reference sequence).

The chain carries TRBV10-3 and TRBJ2-7; D uncertain. Trimming pared 2 bases from V and 6 bases from J, leaving 8 bases between. This CDR3 is built from 12 residues. CDR1 and CDR2 from the germline V gene are ENHRY and SYGVKD. Written as DNA, the CDR3 is TGTGCCATCAGTGAGAGTAGAACCGAGCAGTACTTC. Residues: CAISESRTEQYF.

The genes are TRBV27 and TRBJ2-7; D call uncertain. The V end lost 2 bases, the J end lost 3 bases, and 8 bases lay between the germline ends. CDR1 MNHEY and CDR2 SMNVEV come from the germline V gene (reference sequence). The CDR3 has 13 residues. CDR3 DNA: TGTGCCAGCAGTTTAAGGCTAGGCTACGAGCAGTACTTC. Amino acids: CASSLRLGYEQYF.

This clone was observed a handful of times. The chain has TRBV10-3 and TRBJ2-2, with D possibly matching TRBD1 (5 bases). V lost 5 bases to trimming and J lost 2 bases, with 12 bases between them. This CDR3 is built from 15 residues. CDR1 and CDR2 (germline): ENHRY, SYGVKD. The CDR3 here is CAISNPQVNTGELFF. The CDR3, as DNA: TGTGCCATCAGTAACCCACAGGTTAACACCGGGGAGCTGTTTTTT.

This clone occurred a few times. The chain uses TRBV19 and TRBJ2-7; D may be TRBD2 (5 bases). Germline values: CDR1 LNHDA, CDR2 SQIVND (reference sequence). This CDR3 is built from 14 residues. The germline V and J ends were trimmed by 3 bases and 0 bases, with 9 bases remaining between them. Here the CDR3 reads CASSIQRNSYEQYF. The CDR3 DNA sequence: TGTGCCAGTAGTATCCAGCGGAACTCCTACGAGCAGTACTTC.

This clone occurred a few times. The chain joins TRBV5-8 to TRBJ2-1; D gene ambiguous. V was cut by 0 bases and J by 2 bases, with 15 bases left in between. The CDR3 consists of 17 residues. Germline V CDR1 and CDR2: SGHTS, YDEGEE. CDR3 coding DNA: TGTGCCAGCAGCTTGGGTGCCTTTCGGCATCCCTACAATGAGCAGTTCTTC. The encoded protein is CASSLGAFRHPYNEQFF. Based on the CDR3 plus reference TRBV5-8 and TRBJ2-1, the full variable domain is EAGVTQSPTHLIKTRGQQATLRCSPISGHTSVYWYQQALGLGLQFLLWYDEGEERNRGNFPPRFSGRQFPNYSSELNVNALELEDSALYLCASSLGAFRHPYNEQFFGPGTRLTVL.

The rearrangement links TRBV18 to TRBJ1-1; no definite D call. Per the germline V gene, CDR1 is KGHSH and CDR2 is LQKENI. V was trimmed by 3 bases and J by 3 bases, leaving 14 bases between them. The CDR3 loop spans 15 amino acids. The CDR3 region has the DNA TGTGCCAGCTCACCGCGAAGTTGGGAACACACTGAAGCTTTCTTT. Its translation: CASSPRSWEHTEAFF.

In this sample, this clone turned up a few times. This sequence joins TRBV2 and TRBJ2-1; D perhaps matches TRBD1 (5 bases). This CDR3 has 15 residues. The germline V gene encodes CDR1 SNHLY and CDR2 FYNNEI. V gave up 3 bases and J gave up 6 bases, with 15 bases separating them. Here the CDR3 reads CASSDQGLGGNEQFF. CDR3 in DNA: TGTGCCAGCAGTGACCAGGGTTTGGGTGGCAATGAGCAGTTCTTC.

The chain employs TRBV19 and TRBJ2-4; 9 bases fit TRBD1. Losses at the gene ends were 5 bases for V and 0 bases for J; bases not matched to a gene: 5. Germline V gives CDR1 LNHDA, CDR2 SQIVND (reference sequence). The CDR3 consists of 16 residues. CDR3 nucleotide sequence: TGTGCCAGTAGTGGGGGACAGGGAACAGCCAAAAACATTCAGTACTTC. Protein: CASSGGQGTAKNIQYF.

This clone was detected a few times. This chain links TRBV7-2 with TRBJ2-2, with D perhaps TRBD1 (5 bases). The length of the CDR3 is 15 residues. V was trimmed by 2 bases and J by 5 bases, leaving 12 bases between them. Germline-derived CDR1 and CDR2 are SGHTA and FQGNSA. CDR3 protein: CASSLRVRGTGELFF. The CDR3 region has the DNA TGTGCCAGCAGCTTAAGAGTTAGGGGAACCGGGGAGCTGTTTTTT. The full variable domain, completed using reference TRBV7-2 and TRBJ2-2, is GAGVSQSPSNKVTEKGKDVELRCDPISGHTALYWYRQSLGQGLEFLIYFQGNSAPDKSGLPSDRFSAERTGGSVSTLTIQRTQQEDSAVYLCASSLRVRGTGELFFGEGSRLTVL.

The DNA of the CDR3 is TGTGCCAGCAGCAAATGTCGGACAGGGGGGAATGAAAAACTGTTTTTT. This gives the protein CASSKCRTGGNEKLFF. This chain connects TRBV21-1 to TRBJ1-4; TRBD1 is the table's D call and was not checked against the DNA. TRBV21-1 is designated a pseudogene. CDR3 size: 16 residues.

This clone was found a few times. The chain combines TRBV5-4 with TRBJ1-1; no clear D. Trimming left V 4 bases short and J 6 bases short, with 16 bases between. The CDR3 consists of 14 residues. Germline CDR1 reads SGHNT; CDR2 reads YYREEE (reference sequence). The CDR3 DNA follows: TGTGCCAGCAGCCCCGATGTCCCAAGCGCTGAAGCTTTCTTT. This encodes CASSPDVPSAEAFF.

This clone was detected a few times. The genes are TRBV5-1 and TRBJ2-4; D is perhaps TRBD2 (5 bases). The CDR3 sequence is 15 residues long. Looked up from germline, CDR1 is SGHRS and CDR2 is YFSETQ. V dropped 2 bases and J dropped 0 bases, with 9 bases sitting between them. In nucleotides, the CDR3 is TGCGCCAGCAGCTTAGGCGGAGGAGCCAAAAACATTCAGTACTTC. This encodes CASSLGGGAKNIQYF.

This clone was recorded a few times. The chain carries TRBV4-1 and TRBJ2-5; 13 bases map to TRBD2. With 2 bases clipped from V and 3 bases from J, the junction kept 12 bases outside the gene matches. The CDR3 is made up of 19 amino acids. The germline V gene has CDR1 MGHRA and CDR2 YSYEKL. The CDR3, as DNA: TGCGCCAGCAGCCAACTTTCCCCGGGACTAGCGGGATCCAAAGAGACCCAGTACTTC. This codes for CASSQLSPGLAGSKETQYF.

The rearrangement uses TRBV5-4 and TRBJ2-1; D possibly matches TRBD1 or TRBD2 (6 bases each). Germline CDR1 SGHNT, CDR2 YYREEE (reference sequence). The CDR3 length is 15 residues. Trimming took off 3 bases at V and 4 bases at J, with 14 bases between the two ends. The CDR3 nucleotides read TGTGCCAGCAGCTCGAGTGGCGGGACATACAATGAGCAGTTCTTC. Residues: CASSSSGGTYNEQFF. Based on the CDR3 plus reference TRBV5-4 and TRBJ2-1, the full variable domain is ETGVTQSPTHLIKTRGQQVTLRCSSQSGHNTVSWYQQALGQGPQFIFQYYREEENGRGNFPPRFSGLQFPNYSSELNVNALELDDSALYLCASSSSGGTYNEQFFGPGTRLTVL.

The chain employs TRBV5-1 and TRBJ2-3; tentatively, D is TRBD2 (6 bases). Per the germline V gene, CDR1 is SGHRS and CDR2 is YFSETQ. The CDR3 runs to 17 residues. Deletions cut 2 bases from V and 2 bases from J, with 18 bases between. The CDR3 DNA sequence: TGCGCCAGCAGCTTTTCTATTGCGGGGACGATCACAGATACGCAGTATTTT. Translated: CASSFSIAGTITDTQYF.